A selection of T cell receptor beta chains follows, all from one sample in a study of CD8+ T cells in alopecia areata. Produced via immunoSEQ multiplex PCR; TCRdb's table is partial and in-frame only. The sample holds about 97,000 clones; roughly two fifths are singletons and the top ten take roughly 1.3%. Material for sequencing was CD4+ T cells sorted from blood. These receptors were collected from a human donor with alopecia areata. CDR3s include the opening cysteine and the closing phenylalanine or tryptophan. D genes are given only for firm matches. Size is stated for part of the rows, as once, few or many counts, or as a class when the clone is expanded.

>TRBD1|TRBV5-4|TRBJ2-1|.
TGTGCCAGCAGGATCTGGGGACAGACCAACAATGAGCAGTTCTTC
CASRIWGQTNNEQFF
>TRBD1|TRBV30|TRBJ1-2|once
TGTGCCTGGAGTGTCCGGCTTACAGGGGGCTACTACACCTTC
CAWSVRLTGGYYTF
>.|TRBV19|TRBJ1-5|.
TGTGCCAGTAGTATATCGGTTGATCAGCCCCAGCATTTT
CASSISVDQPQHF
>.|TRBV29-1|TRBJ2-7|.
TGCAGCGTTGGATCGGTTCCCTCCTACGAGCAGTACTTC
CSVGSVPSYEQYF
>.|TRBV5-1|TRBJ2-5|.
TGCGCCAGCAGCTTGGTACTGGAACAAGAGACCCAGTACTTC
CASSLVLEQETQYF
>.|TRBV19|TRBJ2-1|.
TGTGCCAGTAGTATCCGTGTCGGTAGCTCCTACAATGAGCAGTTCTTC
CASSIRVGSSYNEQFF
>.|TRBV30|TRBJ1-2|.
TGTGCCTGGAGCCCGGGTGGTTCCGGCTACACCTTC
CAWSPGGSGYTF
>.|TRBV19|TRBJ2-3|many
TGTGCCAGTAGTGACCGGGGCCGCACAGATACGCAGTATTTT
CASSDRGRTDTQYF
>TRBD2|TRBV5-1|TRBJ2-3|few
TGCGCCAGCAGCTCCGTGAGCGGGGGCGTTTCAGATACGCAGTATTTT
CASSSVSGGVSDTQYF
>TRBD2|TRBV30|TRBJ2-3|.
TGTGCCTGGAGTGTACCGGCTAGCGGGAGGGCCAGAGATACGCAGTATTTT
CAWSVPASGRARDTQYF
>TRBD2|TRBV7-8|TRBJ2-5|few
TGTGCCAGCAGCTTATCCACGGCTAGCGGGGCTGGGACCCAGTACTTC
CASSLSTASGAGTQYF
>TRBD1|TRBV11-2|TRBJ2-7|.
TGTGCCAGCAGCTTATTTTCCTTCGGGACAGGGCCCCTCGAGCAGTACTTC
CASSLFSFGTGPLEQYF
>.|TRBV27|TRBJ1-2|few
TGTGCCAGCAGTTATGTATCTGGGGGCGTAAACTATGGCTACACCTTC
CASSYVSGGVNYGYTF
>.|TRBV30|TRBJ1-6|.
TGTGCCTGGAGTGTACTGGGGTCGGATTCACCCCTCCACTTT
CAWSVLGSDSPLHF
>TRBD1|TRBV2|TRBJ2-1|.
TGTGCCAGCGGAGGGACAGGGAACAATGAGCAGTTCTTC
CASGGTGNNEQFF